The present T cell receptor beta chain was sequenced within a study of shared clonotypes between healthy human individuals. This table comes from immunoSEQ multiplex PCR, and its TCRdb copy is limited to in-frame clones, with some not included. This sample yields about 1 million clones, of which roughly 75% are seen a single time; roughly 1.5% belongs to the top ten. The sequence came from a man younger than 35 in good health. Sequenced input: memory CD4+ T cells sorted from blood. Subset specified: CD45RA-negative fraction.

This chain's CDR3 is CASSRRTGPDTQYF. The CDR3 region has the DNA TGTGCCAGCAGCCGACGGACAGGCCCAGATACGCAGTATTTT. The chain carries TRBV11-2 and TRBJ2-3; TRBD1 aligns across 7 bases. Germline V gene data show CDR1 as SGHAT and CDR2 as FQNNGV. The V gene end was trimmed by 5 bases and the J gene end by 4 bases; junction bases not matched to a gene: 6. The CDR3 has 14 residues.